The sequence of this T cell receptor (beta chain) was determined in a study of T cell repertoires in cytomegalovirus infection. The germline gives CDR1 SGHVS, CDR2 FQNEAQ. The length of the CDR3 is 15 residues. Trimming at V came to 2 bases and at J to 5 bases, leaving 6 bases not matched to a gene. This clonotype was observed a few times. Its antigen is unidentified. TCRdb recomputed calls from the reads with MiXCR, one row per CDR3 protein. The sample holds 300,000 to 400,000 distinct CDR3 sequences, roughly 28% seen once. The sample was cultured PBMCs, taken from culture after CMV antigen stimulation. The TCR originated in a human donor in good health (CMV status not recorded). Some clones in this sample may be carry-over from other donors' samples. The J gene is TRBJ1-1, the V gene TRBV7-8, with 9 bases lining up with TRBD1. The CDR3 DNA follows: TGTGCCAGCAGCTTATCCGGGACAGGGCCTACTGAAGCTTTCTTT. Translating gives CASSLSGTGPTEAFF.